This is a list of T cell receptor beta chains from one sample in a study of T cell changes during pregnancy in multiple sclerosis. Some clones are missing from TCRdb's copy, which holds only in-frame ones; the method was immunoSEQ multiplex PCR. The top ten hold approximately 1.8% of the sample, which has roughly 40,000 clones, approximately 94% seen once. This specimen was peripheral blood, taken in the third trimester of pregnancy. The receptor set was obtained from a female donor with multiple sclerosis, enrolled in a pregnancy study. Both conserved end residues are part of each CDR3. The order of the fields is D gene, clone size, V gene, J gene, CDR3 protein, CDR3 DNA. The D gene is left open where the match is weak. Clone sizes are given selectively: once, few, many, or a class where the clone is expanded.

>TRBD1|-|TRBV4-2|TRBJ1-1
CASSPRQGALLDTEAFF
TGTGCCAGCAGCCCCCGACAGGGGGCGTTATTAGACACTGAAGCTTTCTTT
>-|-|TRBV5-1|TRBJ2-3
CASSGTLADTQYF
TGCGCCAGCAGCGGGACATTGGCAGATACGCAGTATTTT
>-|-|TRBV7-7|TRBJ2-1
CASSLGTANEQFF
TGTGCTAGCAGCTTAGGTACAGCCAATGAGCAGTTCTTC
>-|-|TRBV30|TRBJ2-6
CAGTISSSGANVLTF
TGTGCCGGGACAATATCCAGCTCTGGGGCCAACGTCCTGACTTTC
>-|once|TRBV6-5|TRBJ1-2
CASSRMSGYYGYTF
TGTGCCAGCAGCCGAATGAGCGGATACTATGGCTACACCTTC
>-|few|TRBV7-2|TRBJ2-1
CASSSRYRDEQFF
TGTGCCAGCAGCTCTCGATATCGGGATGAGCAGTTCTTC
>-|-|TRBV28|TRBJ2-5
CASSLDSQETQYF
TGTGCCAGCAGTTTAGACAGTCAAGAGACCCAGTACTTC
>-|-|TRBV14|TRBJ2-1
CASSQGGRTFVNEQFF
TGTGCCAGCAGCCAAGGAGGGAGGACATTCGTGAATGAGCAGTTCTTC
>-|-|TRBV4-3|TRBJ1-1
CASSLEENTEAFF
TGCGCCAGCAGCCTGGAGGAAAACACTGAAGCTTTCTTT
>TRBD1|-|TRBV5-1|TRBJ1-5
CASSPFGQGSQPQHF
TGCGCCAGCAGCCCCTTTGGACAGGGTTCCCAGCCCCAGCATTTT
>TRBD2|few|TRBV5-1|TRBJ2-1
CASSSTGTSYNEQFF
TGCGCCAGCAGCTCTACCGGGACTAGTTACAATGAGCAGTTCTTC
>TRBD1|-|TRBV7-6|TRBJ1-6
CASSFGTGGSSYNSPLHF
TGTGCCAGCAGCTTCGGGACAGGGGGAAGCTCCTATAATTCACCCCTCCACTTT
>-|few|TRBV4-2|TRBJ1-1
CASSQDYGNTEAFF
TGTGCCAGCAGCCAAGATTACGGTAACACTGAAGCTTTCTTT
>-|-|TRBV4-1|TRBJ2-3
CASSQEHVVDTQYF
TGCGCCAGCAGCCAAGAACACGTTGTAGATACGCAGTATTTT
>TRBD1|-|TRBV7-9|TRBJ1-2
CASTLTGTNYGYTF
TGTGCCAGCACCCTGACAGGGACTAACTATGGCTACACCTTC
>TRBD2|-|TRBV7-2|TRBJ2-2
CASSAVWIAGTGELFF
TGTGCCAGCAGCGCAGTATGGATAGCGGGCACCGGGGAGCTGTTTTTT
>TRBD1|-|TRBV28|TRBJ1-1
CASREGGQGSTEAFF
TGTGCCAGCAGGGAGGGGGGACAGGGGAGCACTGAAGCTTTCTTT
>TRBD2|-|TRBV5-1|TRBJ2-7
CASSLVASGGSYEQYF
TGCGCCAGCAGCTTAGTCGCTAGCGGGGGATCCTACGAGCAGTACTTC
>TRBD2|-|TRBV5-1|TRBJ2-7
CASSLGTSRGGYEQYF
TGCGCCAGCAGCTTAGGAACTAGCCGGGGGGGATACGAGCAGTACTTC
>-|-|TRBV6-6|TRBJ1-4
CATQEALPNEKLFF
TGTGCCACCCAAGAAGCCTTACCTAATGAAAAACTGTTTTTT
>TRBD1|-|TRBV18|TRBJ1-3
CASSGQARDSGNTIYF
TGTGCCAGCTCCGGACAGGCCCGAGACTCTGGAAACACCATATATTTT
>TRBD1|-|TRBV25-1|TRBJ2-2
CASRGQMNTGELFF
TGTGCCAGCAGGGGACAGATGAACACCGGGGAGCTGTTTTTT
>-|-|TRBV2|TRBJ1-1
CASSVLPNTEAFF
TGTGCCAGCAGTGTCCTCCCGAACACTGAAGCTTTCTTT
>TRBD2|once|TRBV6-4|TRBJ2-1
CASSRSGGPYNEQFF
TGTGCCAGCAGTAGGAGCGGGGGACCCTACAATGAGCAGTTCTTC
>TRBD2|-|TRBV6-1|TRBJ2-2
CASQTSGRAYGELFF
TGTGCCAGCCAGACTAGCGGGAGGGCATACGGGGAGCTGTTTTTT
>-|-|TRBV4-3|TRBJ2-2
CASSQDRPGTGELFF
TGCGCCAGCAGCCAAGATAGGCCCGGGACCGGGGAGCTGTTTTTT
>-|-|TRBV5-6|TRBJ1-2
CASSLTGQGYTF
TGTGCCAGCAGCTTGACAGGGCAAGGCTACACCTTC
>-|-|TRBV7-2|TRBJ2-5
CASSLVWQKETQYF
TGTGCCAGCAGCTTAGTGTGGCAGAAAGAGACCCAGTACTTC
>-|-|TRBV30|TRBJ2-7
CAWSSGFSYEQYF
TGTGCCTGGAGTTCAGGGTTCTCCTACGAGCAGTACTTC
>-|-|TRBV11-3|TRBJ2-7
CASSPPGGAGVYEQYF
TGTGCCAGCAGCCCCCCTGGGGGCGCAGGGGTCTACGAGCAGTACTTC
>-|-|TRBV28|TRBJ1-1
CASRWGGVATEAFF
TGTGCCAGCCGCTGGGGGGGAGTCGCCACTGAAGCTTTCTTT
>TRBD1|-|TRBV5-6|TRBJ1-4
CASSTGTEEKLFF
TGTGCCAGCAGCACCGGGACAGAGGAAAAACTGTTTTTT
>-|-|TRBV5-4|TRBJ2-5
CASHRPGQETQYF
TGTGCCAGCCATAGGCCCGGGCAAGAGACCCAGTACTTC
>TRBD1|-|TRBV19|TRBJ2-7
CASSIWSGGPYEQYF
TGTGCCAGTAGTATCTGGTCAGGGGGTCCCTACGAGCAGTACTTC
>-|-|TRBV7-9|TRBJ1-1
CASSLPLRGGTEAFF
TGTGCCAGCAGCTTGCCTCTGAGGGGAGGCACTGAAGCTTTCTTT
>-|-|TRBV5-4|TRBJ1-2
CASSSVGAQYGYTF
TGTGCCAGCAGCTCCGTGGGGGCTCAGTATGGCTACACCTTC
>-|-|TRBV7-9|TRBJ2-1
CASSLSSSYNEQFF
TGTGCCAGCAGCTTAAGTTCTAGTTACAATGAGCAGTTCTTC
>TRBD1|once|TRBV5-5|TRBJ1-4
CASALPRGAKDEKLFF
TGTGCCAGCGCCCTACCCAGGGGGGCGAAGGATGAAAAACTGTTTTTT
>TRBD2|-|TRBV9|TRBJ2-7
CASSVDTSGYEQYF
TGTGCCAGCAGCGTAGACACTAGCGGTTACGAGCAGTACTTC
>-|once|TRBV19|TRBJ1-5
CASSTQENQPQHF
TGTGCCAGTAGTACGCAGGAAAATCAGCCCCAGCATTTT
>TRBD2|-|TRBV7-2|TRBJ2-7
CASSLAGTSLPYEQYF
TGTGCCAGCAGCTTGGCCGGGACTAGTTTACCCTACGAGCAGTACTTC
>-|-|TRBV10-1|TRBJ1-2
CAINRRTEGRGYTF
TGCGCCATCAACCGAAGGACAGAGGGCCGGGGCTACACCTTC